Below, 17 T cell receptor beta chains from the same sample are listed, as sequenced in a study of blood T cell repertoires in COVID-19. Some clones are missing from TCRdb's copy, which holds only in-frame ones; the method was immunoSEQ multiplex PCR. The profile shows 70,000 to 100,000 clones, 88% of them singletons. Sequenced input: peripheral blood. The source of these receptors is a woman aged 70-85 years with acute or convalescent COVID-19.

The chain is built from TRBV6-5 and TRBJ1-4, with 9 bases aligning to TRBD1. The V and J ends lost 4 bases and 8 bases, in that order; junction bases with no gene match: 8. The CDR3 loop spans 15 amino acids. CDR1 is MNHEY and CDR2 is SVGAGI in the germline V gene. The CDR3 nucleotides are TGTGCCAGCAGTTCATCCGGGACAGGGAGGGAAAAACTGTTTTTT. Translating gives CASSSSGTGREKLFF.

This chain connects TRBV10-2 to TRBJ1-2; tentative D call: TRBD1 (5 bases). The V gene lost 0 bases and the J gene lost 3 bases, with 8 bases spanning the gap. Germline CDR1 WSHSY, CDR2 SAAADI. The CDR3 is 14 residues long. The CDR3, as DNA: TGCGCCAGCAGTGAGTCCGAGACAGACTATGGCTACACCTTC. Amino acid sequence: CASSESETDYGYTF.

The genes are TRBV6-1 and TRBJ1-1, with a tentative D call TRBD1 (6 bases). V lost 3 bases and J 1 base, leaving 12 bases between the germline ends. The CDR3 consists of 15 residues. CDR1 is MNHNS, CDR2 SASEGT, per germline. The CDR3 DNA sequence: TGTGCCAGCAGTGATGATTGGGGGCAGAACACTGAAGCTTTCTTT. It translates to CASSDDWGQNTEAFF.

This chain links TRBV5-6 with TRBJ2-3; 10 bases align to TRBD1. V gave up 1 base and J gave up 6 bases; unmatched junction bases: 11. The CDR3 is 17 residues long. Germline CDR1 reads SGHDT; CDR2 reads YYEEEE. As DNA, the CDR3 is TGTGCCAGCAGCTTGCTTTCCGTGACAGGGGGCAGGGATACGCAGTATTTT. Translation gives CASSLLSVTGGRDTQYF.

This sequence joins TRBV5-8 and TRBJ2-3; TRBD2 is a possible D gene (6 bases). This CDR3 contains 19 residues. V gave up 2 bases and J gave up 1 base, with 23 bases separating them. The germline V gene encodes CDR1 SGHTS and CDR2 YDEGEE. DNA for the CDR3: TGTGCCAGCAGCTTTCGGCCCGAGCGGGTCAGAGGGGGCACAGATACGCAGTATTTT. Amino acid sequence: CASSFRPERVRGGTDTQYF.

In its sample, this clone was seen once. V usage is TRBV30 and J usage is TRBJ2-3; D possibly corresponds to TRBD1 (6 bases). With 4 bases removed from V and 4 bases from J, the gap between germline ends came to 15 bases. Germline V gene lookup returns CDR1 GTSNPN and CDR2 SVGIG (reference sequence). The CDR3 is 14 amino acids. The CDR3 nucleotides are TGTGCCTGGAACCGCAGGGGTCAGGCAGATACGCAGTATTTT. Translating it yields CAWNRRGQADTQYF. The variable domain in full, completed from reference TRBV30 and TRBJ2-3, reads SQTIHQWPATLVQPVGSPLSLECTVEGTSNPNLYWYRQAAGRGLQLLFYSVGIGQISSEVPQNLSASRPQDRQFILSSKKLLLSDSGFYLCAWNRRGQADTQYFGPGTRLTVL.

The J gene is TRBJ2-7, the V gene TRBV29-1, with TRBD2 matching 10 bases. Germline CDR1 is SQVTM and CDR2 is ANQGSEA. This CDR3 comprises 14 residues. J was trimmed by 0 bases and V by 7 bases; bases with no gene match: 6. CDR3 residues: CSALLAGTSYEQYF. The CDR3 coding sequence is TGCAGCGCATTACTAGCGGGGACCTCCTACGAGCAGTACTTC.

The V call is TRBV5-8, the J call TRBJ1-3; D ambiguous. The CDR3 spans 12 residues. From germline, CDR1 is SGHTS and CDR2 YDEGEE. V shed 2 bases and J shed 8 bases, with 8 bases lying between them. The CDR3 sequence: CASSFVEYTIYF. The CDR3 bases are TGTGCCAGCAGCTTCGTTGAGTACACCATATATTTT.

The genes are TRBV30 and TRBJ2-1; D is uncertain. V was cut by 2 bases and J by 4 bases, with 9 bases left in between. Germline loops: CDR1 GTSNPN, CDR2 SVGIG (reference sequence). This CDR3 contains 13 residues. CDR3 in amino acids: CAWSYWRYNEQFF. The CDR3 DNA reads as TGTGCCTGGAGTTACTGGCGGTACAATGAGCAGTTCTTC.

This sequence joins TRBV2 and TRBJ2-5, with D unclear. The ends were cut back, 8 bases at V and 0 bases at J, with 7 bases in the middle. Germline V gene sequence: CDR1 SNHLY, CDR2 FYNNEI. CDR3 length equals 12 residues. CDR3 amino acids: CASGTYQETQYF. In nucleotides, the CDR3 is TGTGCCAGCGGCACATACCAAGAGACCCAGTACTTC.

V and J are TRBV9 and TRBJ2-2; D perhaps matches TRBD1 (5 bases). The germline CDR1 and CDR2 sequences are SGDLS and YYNGEE. Trimming removed 4 bases from V and 0 bases from J, with 10 bases in between. CDR3 length equals 15 residues. As DNA, the CDR3 is TGTGCCAGCAGCTCCAGGGTCTCGAACACCGGGGAGCTGTTTTTT. It encodes CASSSRVSNTGELFF.

The rearrangement links TRBV24-1 to TRBJ1-1, with D possibly matching TRBD1 (5 bases). Deletions cut 8 bases from V and 10 bases from J, with 22 bases between. Germline CDR1 is KGHDR and CDR2 is SFDVKD. This CDR3 comprises 14 residues. The CDR3: CATKPFVIGTRAFF. The CDR3 region has the DNA TGTGCCACCAAGCCTTTCGTAATCGGGACTCGAGCTTTCTTT.

This rearrangement joins TRBV7-9 to TRBJ2-1; D is possibly TRBD1 (6 bases). Trimming took 4 bases from V and 7 from J, leaving 11 bases between them. Looked up from germline, CDR1 is SEHNR and CDR2 is FQNEAQ (reference sequence). CDR3 length equals 13 residues. As DNA, the CDR3 is TGTGCCAGCAGCTCACTCGGGACAAATGAGCAGTTCTTC. It yields the protein CASSSLGTNEQFF.

The chain carries TRBV27 and TRBJ2-7; 9 positions agree with TRBD2. The germline V gene has CDR1 MNHEY and CDR2 SMNVEV (reference sequence). With V trimmed by 1 base and J by 2 bases, 6 bases remained unmatched. There are 16 residues in the CDR3. CDR3 region: CASSLYPSGDTYEQYF. The CDR3 DNA follows: TGTGCCAGCAGTTTATACCCTAGCGGGGACACCTACGAGCAGTACTTC.

The table lists this clone with a count of one. V gene TRBV30 combines with J gene TRBJ2-1; tentative D call: TRBD1 (5 bases). The CDR3 has 14 residues. V was trimmed by 5 bases and J by 4 bases, leaving 15 bases between them. From germline, CDR1 is GTSNPN and CDR2 SVGIG (reference sequence). CDR3 sequence (DNA): TGTGCCTGGGGCTTGGGGCAGGAATACAATGAGCAGTTCTTC. The encoded protein is CAWGLGQEYNEQFF.

The gene calls are TRBV30 and TRBJ2-5, with a tentative D call TRBD2 (5 bases). The germline V gene encodes CDR1 GTSNPN and CDR2 SVGIG (reference sequence). V was trimmed by 2 bases and J by 1 base, leaving 8 bases between them. This CDR3 is 13 amino acids long. CDR3 coding DNA: TGTGCCTGGAGTCTAGCAATCCAAGAGACCCAGTACTTC. As protein: CAWSLAIQETQYF.

V usage is TRBV3-1 (or the pseudogene TRBV3-2) and J usage is TRBJ1-1, with D possibly being TRBD1 (5 bases). CDR1 is LGHDT, CDR2 YNNKEL, per germline (reference sequence). CDR3 length equals 14 residues. Trimming pared 3 bases from V and 4 bases from J, leaving 12 bases between. The DNA of the CDR3 is TGTGCCAGCAGCCATTCCGACAGCGCCACTGAAGCTTTCTTT. Its protein product is CASSHSDSATEAFF.